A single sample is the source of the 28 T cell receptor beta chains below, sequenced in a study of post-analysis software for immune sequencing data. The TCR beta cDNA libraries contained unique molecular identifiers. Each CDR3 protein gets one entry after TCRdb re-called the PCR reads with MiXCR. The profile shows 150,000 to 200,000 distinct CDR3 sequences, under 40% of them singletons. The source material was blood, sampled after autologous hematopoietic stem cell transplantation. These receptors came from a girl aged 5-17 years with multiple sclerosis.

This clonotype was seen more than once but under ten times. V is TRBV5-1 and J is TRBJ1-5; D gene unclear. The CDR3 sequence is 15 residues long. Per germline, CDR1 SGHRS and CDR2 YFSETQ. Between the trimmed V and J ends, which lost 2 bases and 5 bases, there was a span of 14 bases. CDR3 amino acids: CASSLLGEPDQPQHF. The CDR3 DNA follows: TGCGCCAGCAGCTTATTGGGCGAGCCTGATCAGCCCCAGCATTTT.

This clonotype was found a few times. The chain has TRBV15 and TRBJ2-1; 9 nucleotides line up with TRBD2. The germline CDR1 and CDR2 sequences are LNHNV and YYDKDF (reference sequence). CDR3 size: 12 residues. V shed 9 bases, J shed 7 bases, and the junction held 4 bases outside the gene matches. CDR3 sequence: CATAGGPNEQFF. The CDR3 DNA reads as TGTGCCACGGCGGGAGGGCCAAATGAGCAGTTCTTC.

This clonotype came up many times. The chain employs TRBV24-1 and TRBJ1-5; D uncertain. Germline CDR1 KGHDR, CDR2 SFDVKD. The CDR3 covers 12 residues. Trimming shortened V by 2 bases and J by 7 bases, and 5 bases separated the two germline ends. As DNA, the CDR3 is TGTGCCACCAGTGATTCGGGCCAGCCCCAGCATTTT. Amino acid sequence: CATSDSGQPQHF.

The CDR3: CSASSGVSDTQYF. In DNA form, the CDR3 reads TGCAGTGCTAGCTCGGGAGTTTCAGATACGCAGTATTTT. The V call is TRBV20-1, the J call TRBJ2-3; D may be TRBD2 (6 bases). The ends were cut back, 3 bases at V and 4 bases at J, with 11 bases in the middle. This CDR3 has 13 amino acids. Germline-derived CDR1 and CDR2 are DFQATT and SNEGSKA (reference sequence).

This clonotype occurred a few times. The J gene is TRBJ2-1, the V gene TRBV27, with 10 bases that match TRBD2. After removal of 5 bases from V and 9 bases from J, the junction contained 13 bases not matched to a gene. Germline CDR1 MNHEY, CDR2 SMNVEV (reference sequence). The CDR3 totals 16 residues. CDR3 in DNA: TGTGCCAGCAGTCCGCCAGGGCTAGCGGGAGTGGGTGAGCAGTTCTTC. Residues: CASSPPGLAGVGEQFF.

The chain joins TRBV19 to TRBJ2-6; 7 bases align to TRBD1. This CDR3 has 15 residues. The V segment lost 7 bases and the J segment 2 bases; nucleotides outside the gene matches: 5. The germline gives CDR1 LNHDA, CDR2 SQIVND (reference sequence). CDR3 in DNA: TGTGCCAGTATTTCACAGGGGACTGGGGCCAACGTCCTGACTTTC. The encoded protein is CASISQGTGANVLTF.

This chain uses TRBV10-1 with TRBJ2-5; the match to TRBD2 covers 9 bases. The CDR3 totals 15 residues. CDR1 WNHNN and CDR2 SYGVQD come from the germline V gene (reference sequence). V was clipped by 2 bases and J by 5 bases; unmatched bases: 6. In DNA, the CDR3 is TGCGCCAGCAGTGAGGAAGCGGGAGGAACCGAGACCCAGTACTTC. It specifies CASSEEAGGTETQYF.

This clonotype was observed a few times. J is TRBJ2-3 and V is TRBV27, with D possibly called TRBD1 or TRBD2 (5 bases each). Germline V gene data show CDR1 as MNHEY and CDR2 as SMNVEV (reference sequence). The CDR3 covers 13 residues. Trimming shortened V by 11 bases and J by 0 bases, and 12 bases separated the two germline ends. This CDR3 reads CASWWGSTDTQYF. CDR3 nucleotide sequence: TGTGCCTCGTGGTGGGGGAGCACAGATACGCAGTATTTT.

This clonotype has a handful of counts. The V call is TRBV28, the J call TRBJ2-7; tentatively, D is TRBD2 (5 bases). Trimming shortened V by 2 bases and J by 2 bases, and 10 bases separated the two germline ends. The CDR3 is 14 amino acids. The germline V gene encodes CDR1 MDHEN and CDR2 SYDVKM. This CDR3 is CASSLRTPTYEQYF. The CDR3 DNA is TGTGCCAGCAGTTTACGGACTCCGACCTACGAGCAGTACTTC. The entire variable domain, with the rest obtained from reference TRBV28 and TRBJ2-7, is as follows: DVKVTQSSRYLVKRTGEKVFLECVQDMDHENMFWYRQDPGLGLRLIYFSYDVKMKEKGDIPEGYSVSREKKERFSLILESASTNQTSMYLCASSLRTPTYEQYFGPGTRLTVT.

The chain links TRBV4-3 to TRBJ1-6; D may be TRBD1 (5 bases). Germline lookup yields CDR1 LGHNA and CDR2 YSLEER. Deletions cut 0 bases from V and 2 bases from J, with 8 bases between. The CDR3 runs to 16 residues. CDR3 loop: CASSQEARAYNSPLHF. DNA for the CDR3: TGCGCCAGCAGCCAAGAGGCCAGGGCCTATAATTCACCCCTCCACTTT.

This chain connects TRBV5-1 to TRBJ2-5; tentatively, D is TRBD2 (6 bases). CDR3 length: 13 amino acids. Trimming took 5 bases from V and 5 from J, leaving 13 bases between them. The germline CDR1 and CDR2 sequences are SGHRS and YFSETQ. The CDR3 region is CASSGGTGETQYF. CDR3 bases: TGCGCCAGCAGTGGGGGGACGGGGGAGACCCAGTACTTC.

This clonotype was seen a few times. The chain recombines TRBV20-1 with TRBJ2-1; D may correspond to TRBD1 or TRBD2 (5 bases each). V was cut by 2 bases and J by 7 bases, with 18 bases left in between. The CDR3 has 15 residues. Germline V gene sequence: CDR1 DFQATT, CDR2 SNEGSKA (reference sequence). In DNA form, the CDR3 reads TGCAGTGCTAGACGCCCGACCCAGGGACCGAATGAGCAGTTCTTC. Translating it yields CSARRPTQGPNEQFF.

The CDR3 region is CASSLLRGAGNEKLFF. CDR3 nucleotide sequence: TGTGCCAGCAGTTTACTCAGGGGGGCGGGTAATGAAAAACTGTTTTTT. This chain connects TRBV28 to TRBJ1-4, with 7 nucleotides matching TRBD1. Germline CDR1 reads MDHEN; CDR2 reads SYDVKM. This CDR3 has 16 amino acids. V shed 2 bases, J shed 4 bases, and the junction held 7 bases outside the gene matches.

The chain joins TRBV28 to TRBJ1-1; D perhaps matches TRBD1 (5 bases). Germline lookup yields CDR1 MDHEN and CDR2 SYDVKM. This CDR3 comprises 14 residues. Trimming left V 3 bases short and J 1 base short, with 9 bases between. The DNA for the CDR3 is TGTGCCAGCAGTTTGGTACAGGAGAACACTGAAGCTTTCTTT. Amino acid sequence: CASSLVQENTEAFF.

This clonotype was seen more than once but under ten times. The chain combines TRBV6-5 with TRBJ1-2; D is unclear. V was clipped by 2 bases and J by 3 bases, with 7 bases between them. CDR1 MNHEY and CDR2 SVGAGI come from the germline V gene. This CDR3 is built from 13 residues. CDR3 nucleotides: TGTGCCAGCAGTTACAAACGTGACTATGGCTACACCTTC. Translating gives CASSYKRDYGYTF.

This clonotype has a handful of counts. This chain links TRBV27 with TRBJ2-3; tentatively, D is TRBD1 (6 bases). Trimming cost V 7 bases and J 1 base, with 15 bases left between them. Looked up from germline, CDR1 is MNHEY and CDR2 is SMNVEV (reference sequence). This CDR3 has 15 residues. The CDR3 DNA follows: TGTGCCAGCACTGGAAGGGGGTATCGCACAGATACGCAGTATTTT. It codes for CASTGRGYRTDTQYF.

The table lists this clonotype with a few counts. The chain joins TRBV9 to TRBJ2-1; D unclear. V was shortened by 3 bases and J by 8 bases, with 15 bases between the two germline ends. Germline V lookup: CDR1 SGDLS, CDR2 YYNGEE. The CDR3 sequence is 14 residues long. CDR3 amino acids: CASSAQNLRDEQFF. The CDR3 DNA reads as TGTGCCAGCAGCGCCCAGAACCTGCGAGATGAGCAGTTCTTC.

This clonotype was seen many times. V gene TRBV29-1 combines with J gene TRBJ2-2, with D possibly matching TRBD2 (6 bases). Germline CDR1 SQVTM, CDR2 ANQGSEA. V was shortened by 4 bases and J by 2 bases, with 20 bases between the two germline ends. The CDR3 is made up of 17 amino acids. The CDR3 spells CSVGLANGGINTGELFF. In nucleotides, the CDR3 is TGCAGCGTTGGGTTAGCCAACGGCGGGATTAACACCGGGGAGCTGTTTTTT.

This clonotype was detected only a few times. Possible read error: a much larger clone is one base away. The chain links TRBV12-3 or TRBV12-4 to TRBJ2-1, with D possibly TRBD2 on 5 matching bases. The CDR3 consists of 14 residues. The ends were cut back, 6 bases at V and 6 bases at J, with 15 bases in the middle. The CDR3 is CASRRASSTNEQFF. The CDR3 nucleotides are TGTGCCAGCAGGCGGGCCTCTAGCACCAATGAGCAGTTCTTC.

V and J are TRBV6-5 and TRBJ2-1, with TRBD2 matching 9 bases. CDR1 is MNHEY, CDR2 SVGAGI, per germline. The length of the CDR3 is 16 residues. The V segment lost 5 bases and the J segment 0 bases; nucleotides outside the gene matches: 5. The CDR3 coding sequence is TGTGCCAGCAGTCTCAGTAGCGGGAGCTCCTACAATGAGCAGTTCTTC. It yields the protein CASSLSSGSSYNEQFF.

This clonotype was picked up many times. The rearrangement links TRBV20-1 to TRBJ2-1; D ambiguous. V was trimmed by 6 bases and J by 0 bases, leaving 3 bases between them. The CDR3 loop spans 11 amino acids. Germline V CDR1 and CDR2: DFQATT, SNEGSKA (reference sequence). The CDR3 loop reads CSASSYNEQFF. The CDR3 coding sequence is TGCAGTGCCAGCTCCTACAATGAGCAGTTCTTC.

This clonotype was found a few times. In DNA form, the CDR3 reads TGCAGTGCTAGGACTAGCGGGCTGGTACAGTTCTTC. Translating it yields CSARTSGLVQFF. The gene calls are TRBV20-1 and TRBJ2-1; 10 nucleotides line up with TRBD2. V was pared by 3 bases and J by 13 bases, with 6 bases of the junction left unmatched. Germline CDR1 reads DFQATT; CDR2 reads SNEGSKA (reference sequence). The CDR3 is 12 residues long.

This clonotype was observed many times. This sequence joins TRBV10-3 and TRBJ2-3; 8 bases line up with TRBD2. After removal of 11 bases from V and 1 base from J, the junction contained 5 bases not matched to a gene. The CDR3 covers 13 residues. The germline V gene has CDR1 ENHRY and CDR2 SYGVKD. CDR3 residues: CASTSEGTDTQYF. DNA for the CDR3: TGTGCCTCGACTAGCGAAGGCACAGATACGCAGTATTTT.

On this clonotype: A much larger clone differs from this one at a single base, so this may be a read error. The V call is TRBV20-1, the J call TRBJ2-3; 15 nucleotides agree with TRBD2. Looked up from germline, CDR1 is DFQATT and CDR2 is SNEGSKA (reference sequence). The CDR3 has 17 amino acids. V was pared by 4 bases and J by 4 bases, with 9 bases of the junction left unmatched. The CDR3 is CSAIPRTSGRGADTQYF. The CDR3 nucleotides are TGCAGTGCTATCCCTAGGACTAGCGGGAGGGGTGCAGATACGCAGTATTTT.

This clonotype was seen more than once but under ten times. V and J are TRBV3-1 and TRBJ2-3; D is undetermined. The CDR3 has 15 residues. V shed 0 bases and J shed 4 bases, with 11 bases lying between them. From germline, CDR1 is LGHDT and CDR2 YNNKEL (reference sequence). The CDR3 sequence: CASSQDTSAADTQYF. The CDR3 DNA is TGTGCCAGCAGCCAAGATACCAGCGCCGCAGATACGCAGTATTTT.

Here the CDR3 DNA reads TGTGCCAGCAGTTCGACAGGGTCGACAGATACGCAGTATTTT. This codes for CASSSTGSTDTQYF. The chain employs TRBV28 and TRBJ2-3; 7 positions agree with TRBD1. CDR3 length: 14 residues. Germline V lookup: CDR1 MDHEN, CDR2 SYDVKM. V dropped 4 bases and J dropped 3; count of bases not matched to a gene: 4.

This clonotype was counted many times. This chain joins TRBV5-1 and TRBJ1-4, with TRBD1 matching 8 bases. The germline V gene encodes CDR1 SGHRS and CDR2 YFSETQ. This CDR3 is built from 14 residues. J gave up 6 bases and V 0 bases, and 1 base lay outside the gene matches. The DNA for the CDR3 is TGCGCCAGCAGCTTGGGACAGGGGCATGAAAAACTGTTTTTT. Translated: CASSLGQGHEKLFF.

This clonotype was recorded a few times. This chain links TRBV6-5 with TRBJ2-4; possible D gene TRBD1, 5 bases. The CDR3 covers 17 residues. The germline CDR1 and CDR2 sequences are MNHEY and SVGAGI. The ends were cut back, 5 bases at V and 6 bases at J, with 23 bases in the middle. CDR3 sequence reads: CASSRLGNGQRGNIQYF. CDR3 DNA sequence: TGTGCCAGCAGTCGACTCGGAAACGGACAAAGAGGAAACATTCAGTACTTC.